The clone carrying this T cell receptor (beta chain) was observed at least ten times. Its target is not known. This entry is derived from a study of T cells in Graves' hyperthyroidism and ophthalmopathy. Amplified regions were TCR beta CDR3 sequences from RNA transcripts. TCR CDR3 underwent first-round RT-PCR with the HTBI primer set. TCRdb fed the multiplex PCR reads into MiXCR, producing one record per CDR3 protein. Here the sample spans under 650,000 distinct CDR3 sequences, about a sixth being singletons. Over 18 months, lack of ophthalmopathy progression marked Graves' hyperthyroidism as stable. Diagnoses were made from clinical symptoms, serum measures (thyroxine and TRAb), thyroid ultrasound and orbital computed tomography. Points from the study as a whole: Progression to ophthalmopathy was predicted a median of 6.5 months early. Blood also held most thyroid clonotypes expanded beyond 0.001.

The J segment lost 5 bases and the V segment lost 8 bases, leaving 5 bases of the junction unmatched. From germline, CDR1 is SEHNR and CDR2 FQNEAQ (reference sequence). CDR3 length: 13 residues. V and J are TRBV7-9 and TRBJ2-2, with 7 nucleotides matching TRBD1. The material sequenced was blood. The sequence derives from a woman younger than 45 with Graves' hyperthyroidism. CDR3 DNA sequence: TGTGCCAGCGAGGGGGCAGGTACCGGGGAGCTGTTTTTT. Translated, it gives CASEGAGTGELFF.